Listed below are T cell receptor beta chains from one sample, sequenced in a study of T cell repertoires in cytomegalovirus infection. MiXCR, applied by TCRdb to the reads, yields one record per CDR3 protein. This sample has 350,000 to 450,000 distinct CDR3 sequences, with less than 20% found just once. Material: PBMCs. The receptors were gathered from a human donor in good health (CMV status not recorded). Some clones in this sample may be carry-over from other donors' samples. The CDR3 runs from the conserved cysteine through the conserved F or W. D genes are given only for firm matches. Part of the rows lack a size; the others show once, few, many or a class for expanded clones.

D gene | J gene | clone size | V gene | CDR3 DNA | CDR3 protein
TRBD1 | TRBJ2-5 | many | TRBV12-3/TRBV12-4 | TGTGCCAGCAGTTTCGAGGGGGCAGAGACCCAGTACTTC | CASSFEGAETQYF
. | TRBJ1-1 | many | TRBV7-8 | TGTGCCAGCAGCTTAGAGCAGGGCACTGAAGCTTTCTTT | CASSLEQGTEAFF
. | TRBJ1-5 | . | TRBV24-1 | TGTGCCACCAGTGATTCGGGCTACAATCAGCCCCAGCATTTT | CATSDSGYNQPQHF
. | TRBJ1-5 | few | TRBV19 | TGTGCCAGTAGTAGCCGCCCGGTGGGCAATCAGCCCCAGCATTTT | CASSSRPVGNQPQHF
. | TRBJ1-5 | few | TRBV10-2 | TGCGCCAGTGACCATAGCAATCAGCCCCAGCATTTT | CASDHSNQPQHF
. | TRBJ1-1 | many | TRBV7-9 | TGTGCCAGCAGCCCAGGGACTGAAGCTTTCTTT | CASSPGTEAFF
. | TRBJ1-5 | . | TRBV6-2/TRBV6-3 | TGTGCCAGCAGTTACAGCCCACCAGTGACCAGCAATCAGCCCCAGCATTTT | CASSYSPPVTSNQPQHF
. | TRBJ1-6 | few | TRBV19 | TGTGCCAGTAGTATAGATGGAGGGAGATCACCCCTCCACTTT | CASSIDGGRSPLHF
. | TRBJ2-1 | . | TRBV7-9 | TGTGCCAGTGGGGGAGTATTAAGCTCCTACAATGAGCAGTTCTTC | CASGGVLSSYNEQFF
. | TRBJ1-1 | many | TRBV12-3/TRBV12-4 | TGTGCCAGCAGTTTATCGAGGGTCGCTGAAGCTTTCTTT | CASSLSRVAEAFF
. | TRBJ2-3 | . | TRBV20-1 | TGCAGTGCTACCCCCGGGACAAATAGTAATACGCAGTATTTT | CSATPGTNSNTQYF
. | TRBJ1-2 | . | TRBV11-2 | TGTGCCAGCAGCCTGTCCGGACATGACTATGGCTACACCTTC | CASSLSGHDYGYTF
. | TRBJ1-5 | many | TRBV19 | TGTGCCAGTAGTATACGGTCGACGGAGCCCCAGCATTTT | CASSIRSTEPQHF
. | TRBJ1-1 | many | TRBV7-2 | TGTGCCAGCAGCTCCGAGATGGTCGGCACTGAAGCTTTCTTT | CASSSEMVGTEAFF
TRBD1 | TRBJ2-7 | . | TRBV2 | TGTGCCAGCAGTGATCGGGACAGGGTAGCAGGGTACTTC | CASSDRDRVAGYF
. | TRBJ2-5 | . | TRBV5-5 | TGTGCCAGCAGCGGAATCGGGATGGTAGAGACCCAGTACTTC | CASSGIGMVETQYF
. | TRBJ2-1 | few | TRBV5-5 | TGTGCCAGCAGCCCAAGGCGACGAGACAATGAGCAGTTCTTC | CASSPRRRDNEQFF
. | TRBJ1-1 | few | TRBV7-2 | TGTGCCAGCAGCTTATTGGCAGGGGCTGGAGCTTTCTTT | CASSLLAGAGAFF
. | TRBJ2-7 | few | TRBV28 | TGTGCCAGCAGTTCCCGGACAGACGAGCAGTACTTC | CASSSRTDEQYF
TRBD2 | TRBJ2-3 | many | TRBV7-2 | TGTGCCAGCAGCTTAGTATCGGGGGGGGGCAGAGATACGCAGTATTTT | CASSLVSGGGRDTQYF
. | TRBJ2-7 | many | TRBV7-2 | TGTGCCAGCAGCTACTATCCGGGATCCCCCTACGAGCAGTACTTC | CASSYYPGSPYEQYF
. | TRBJ1-2 | . | TRBV27 | TGTGCCAGCAGGCCCTGGGACGGGACTGGCTACACCTTC | CASRPWDGTGYTF
. | TRBJ2-3 | many | TRBV6-2/TRBV6-3 | TGTGCCAGCAGTCCGCCCAGACCCGGAGATACGCAGTATTTT | CASSPPRPGDTQYF
TRBD1 | TRBJ1-6 | many | TRBV7-6 | TGTGCCAGCAGCTTAGGCCCCAGGGGGCCAGAGAATTCACCCCTCCACTTT | CASSLGPRGPENSPLHF
. | TRBJ2-7 | many | TRBV7-2 | TGTGCCAGCAGCCCGTGGGCCTACGAGCAGTACTTC | CASSPWAYEQYF
. | TRBJ2-1 | few | TRBV3-1 | TGTGCCAGCAGCCTCGGATTCAATGAGCAGTTCTTC | CASSLGFNEQFF
. | TRBJ2-3 | many | TRBV11-2 | TGTGCCAGCAGCTTAGGTGCTACCACAGATACGCAGTATTTT | CASSLGATTDTQYF
TRBD1 | TRBJ2-7 | many | TRBV7-2 | TGTGCCAGCAGCTTAGCTGGGACAGGGTCCAACGAGCAGTACTTC | CASSLAGTGSNEQYF
TRBD2 | TRBJ2-1 | few | TRBV6-4 | TGTGCCAGCAGTGTAGCGGGGGGGTACAATGAGCAGTTCTTC | CASSVAGGYNEQFF
TRBD1 | TRBJ1-2 | few | TRBV6-5 | TGTGCCAGCAGTTACAGGGGGCTCTATGGCTACACCTTC | CASSYRGLYGYTF
. | TRBJ2-5 | . | TRBV9 | TGTGCCAGCAGCGCCGGGACTTCGGGAGTAGGAGAGACCCAGTACTTC | CASSAGTSGVGETQYF
. | TRBJ2-5 | few | TRBV10-3 | TGTGCCATCAGGGGGGACTACCAAGAGACCCAGTACTTC | CAIRGDYQETQYF
. | TRBJ2-4 | . | TRBV29-1 | TGCAGCTCTCGGAGCAGGGGGGGGAACATTCAGTACTTC | CSSRSRGGNIQYF
TRBD2 | TRBJ2-3 | many | TRBV6-2/TRBV6-3 | TGTGCCAGCAGTTATTCAACTAGCGGGGACTCCCCAGATACGCAGTATTTT | CASSYSTSGDSPDTQYF
. | TRBJ2-4 | . | TRBV7-2 | TGTGCCAGCAGCTTAGGGTCTACAAAAAACATTCAGTACTTC | CASSLGSTKNIQYF
. | TRBJ2-2 | many | TRBV12-3/TRBV12-4 | TGTGCCAGCAGTTTGACGCCTGAGGGCACCGGGGAGCTGTTTTTT | CASSLTPEGTGELFF
. | TRBJ2-5 | few | TRBV7-2 | TGTGCCAGCAGCTTAGGGTCCCCCCAAGAGACCCAGTACTTC | CASSLGSPQETQYF
TRBD2 | TRBJ2-7 | many | TRBV7-2 | TGTGCCAGCAGCTTAAGTGTAGCGGGAGAGGTTGAGCAGTACTTC | CASSLSVAGEVEQYF
TRBD2 | TRBJ2-1 | . | TRBV12-3/TRBV12-4 | TGTGCCAGCAGTAAACTAGCGGGGGACAATGAGCAGTTCTTC | CASSKLAGDNEQFF
. | TRBJ1-2 | . | TRBV7-2 | TGTCCCAGCAGCCCCCGGGGGACTGGCTACACCTTC | CPSSPRGTGYTF
TRBD2 | TRBJ2-7 | . | TRBV19 | TGTGCCAGTAGTATAGAAGTGGCCGACGGGAGGACTAGCGGGGGGTACGGCGAGCAGTACTTC | CASSIEVADGRTSGGYGEQYF
. | TRBJ1-6 | many | TRBV7-2 | TGTGCCAGCAGCCTGGGGTCTGGCCCTGGAAATTCACCCCTCCACTTT | CASSLGSGPGNSPLHF
TRBD1 | TRBJ1-1 | many | TRBV7-2 | TGTGCCAGCAGCCCTAGACAGGGTCGGGACACTGAAGCTTTCTTT | CASSPRQGRDTEAFF
. | TRBJ2-1 | . | TRBV7-9 | TGTGCCAGCAGCCCAGAATGGCGGGTCAATGAGCAGTTCTTC | CASSPEWRVNEQFF